Shown below are 5 T cell receptor beta chains from a single sample sequenced in a study of identical twins. TCRdb reprocessed the 5' RACE reads with MiXCR, giving one entry per CDR3 protein. The sample holds 1.5 million to 2 million distinct CDR3 sequences, roughly a third seen once. Material for sequencing was cord blood. The receptors stem from a newborn girl in good health.

The rearrangement joins TRBV4-1 to TRBJ2-3, with TRBD2 matching 8 bases. The V gene end was trimmed by 3 bases and the J gene end by 2 bases; junction bases not matched to a gene: 10. The CDR3 extends over 17 amino acids. The germline gives CDR1 MGHRA, CDR2 YSYEKL. In DNA, the CDR3 is TGCGCCAGCAGCCATTACCTCAAGCGGGAGAACACAGATACGCAGTATTTT. Residues: CASSHYLKRENTDTQYF.

This clonotype was seen a few times. This chain links TRBV5-1 with TRBJ1-1; D may be TRBD1 (6 bases). CDR3 length: 14 residues. Per germline, CDR1 SGHRS and CDR2 YFSETQ. Trimming stripped 4 bases from V and 11 bases from J, with 21 bases between. CDR3 loop: CASSPNLQGSEAFF. The CDR3 DNA sequence: TGCGCCAGCAGCCCCAACCTCCAGGGGTCAGAGGCTTTCTTT. The variable domain in full, completed from reference TRBV5-1 and TRBJ1-1, reads KAGVTQTPRYLIKTRGQQVTLSCSPISGHRSVSWYQQTPGQGLQFLFEYFSETQRNKGNFPGRFSGRQFSNSRSEMNVSTLELGDSALYLCASSPNLQGSEAFFGQGTRLTVV.

This clonotype was found once. One junction end disagrees with the germline gene, perhaps due to a read error. The chain joins TRBV7-2 to TRBJ2-1; 10 bases map to TRBD2. CDR1 and CDR2 (germline): SGHTA, FQGNSA. CDR3 size: 17 residues. CDR3 DNA: TGTGCCAGCAGCTTAGCCGCACTAGCGGGAACCTACGATGAGCAGTTCTTC. Its protein product is CASSLAALAGTYDEQFF.

There are a few counts of this clonotype. The CDR3 sequence is CASSESQAFGYTF. In DNA form, the CDR3 reads TGTGCCAGCAGTGAAAGTCAGGCTTTCGGCTACACCTTC. The chain employs TRBV6-1 and TRBJ1-2; no firm D call. The CDR3 is 13 amino acids. Germline CDR1 MNHNS, CDR2 SASEGT. V lost 2 bases to trimming and J lost 8 bases, with 12 bases between them.

The CDR3, as DNA: TGTGCCAGCAGTTACTCGAATCAGCCCGGGACTAATGAAAAACTGTTTTTT. This gives the protein CASSYSNQPGTNEKLFF. This chain joins TRBV6-5 and TRBJ1-4, with unresolved D. CDR1 and CDR2 (germline): MNHEY, SVGAGI. The V and J ends lost 0 bases and 2 bases respectively, with 13 bases between them. This CDR3 is built from 17 residues.